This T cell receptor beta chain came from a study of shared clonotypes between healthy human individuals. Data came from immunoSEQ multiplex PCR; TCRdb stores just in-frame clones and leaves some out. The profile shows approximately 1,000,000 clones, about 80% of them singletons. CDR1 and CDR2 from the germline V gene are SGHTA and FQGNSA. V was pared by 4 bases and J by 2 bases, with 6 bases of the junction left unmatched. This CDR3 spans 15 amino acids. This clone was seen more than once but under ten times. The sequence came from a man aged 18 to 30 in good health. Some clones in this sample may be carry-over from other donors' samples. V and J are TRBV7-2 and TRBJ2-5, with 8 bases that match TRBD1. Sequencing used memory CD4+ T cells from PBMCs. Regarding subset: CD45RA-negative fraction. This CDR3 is CASSWGTGLQETQYF. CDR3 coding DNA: TGTGCCAGCAGCTGGGGGACAGGATTACAAGAGACCCAGTACTTC.